This T cell receptor beta chain emerged from a study of cytomegalovirus exposure and HLA in healthy donors. The PCR had 60 Vbeta and 13 Jbeta primers. Profiled with immunoSEQ multiplex PCR; TCRdb holds only in-frame clones, not every one. The sample consists of about 160,000 clones, 70% to 85% of them appearing once. In germline, CDR1 is MDHEN, CDR2 SYDVKM. V was clipped by 3 bases and J by 7 bases, with 12 bases between them. The CDR3 sequence is 13 residues long. This chain connects TRBV28 to TRBJ1-2; no reliable D call. The sample comprised PBMCs. This TCR was sampled from a man aged 35 to 55 in good health and CMV-seronegative. The CDR3 nucleotides read TGTGCCAGCAGTTTCGGTTTGAGAAGTGGCTACACCTTC. The encoded protein is CASSFGLRSGYTF.